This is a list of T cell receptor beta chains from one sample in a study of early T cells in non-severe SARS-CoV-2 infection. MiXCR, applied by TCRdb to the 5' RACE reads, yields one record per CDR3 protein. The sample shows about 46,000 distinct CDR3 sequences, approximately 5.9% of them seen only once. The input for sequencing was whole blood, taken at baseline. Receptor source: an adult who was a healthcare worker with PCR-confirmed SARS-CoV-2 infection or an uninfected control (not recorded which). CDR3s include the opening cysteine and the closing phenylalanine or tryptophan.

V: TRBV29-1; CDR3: CSVGAGGAGEETQYF
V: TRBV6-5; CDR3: CASSLRDYNEQFF
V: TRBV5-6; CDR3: CASSRPGGVQETQYF
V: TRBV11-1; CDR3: CASSLTEEAFF
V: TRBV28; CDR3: CASSSLVLGPDTQYF
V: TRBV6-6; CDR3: CASRPLAGPITDTQYF
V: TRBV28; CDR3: CASTLDGGYGTGELFF
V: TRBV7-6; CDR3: CASSPPSNEQFF
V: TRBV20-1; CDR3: CSARGRDKAYNEQFF
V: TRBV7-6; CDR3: CASSPRTSGSPGEQFF